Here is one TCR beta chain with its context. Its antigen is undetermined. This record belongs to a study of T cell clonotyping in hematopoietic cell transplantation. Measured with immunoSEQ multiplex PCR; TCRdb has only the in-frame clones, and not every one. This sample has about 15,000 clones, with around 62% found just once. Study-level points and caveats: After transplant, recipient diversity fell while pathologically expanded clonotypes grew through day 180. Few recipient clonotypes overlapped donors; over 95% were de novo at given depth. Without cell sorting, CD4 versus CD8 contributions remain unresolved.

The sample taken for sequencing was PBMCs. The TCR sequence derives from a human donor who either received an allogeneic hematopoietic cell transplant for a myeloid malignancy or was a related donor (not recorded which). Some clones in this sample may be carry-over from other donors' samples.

The CDR3 DNA reads as TGTGCCAGCAGCCAAGAGGAAGCAATCTATAATTCACCCCTCCACTTT. Translated: CASSQEEAIYNSPLHF. The chain links TRBV4-2 to TRBJ1-6; D is uncertain. Looked up from germline, CDR1 is LGHNA and CDR2 is YNFKEQ. This CDR3 has 16 residues. Trimming stripped 0 bases from V and 3 bases from J, with 9 bases between.